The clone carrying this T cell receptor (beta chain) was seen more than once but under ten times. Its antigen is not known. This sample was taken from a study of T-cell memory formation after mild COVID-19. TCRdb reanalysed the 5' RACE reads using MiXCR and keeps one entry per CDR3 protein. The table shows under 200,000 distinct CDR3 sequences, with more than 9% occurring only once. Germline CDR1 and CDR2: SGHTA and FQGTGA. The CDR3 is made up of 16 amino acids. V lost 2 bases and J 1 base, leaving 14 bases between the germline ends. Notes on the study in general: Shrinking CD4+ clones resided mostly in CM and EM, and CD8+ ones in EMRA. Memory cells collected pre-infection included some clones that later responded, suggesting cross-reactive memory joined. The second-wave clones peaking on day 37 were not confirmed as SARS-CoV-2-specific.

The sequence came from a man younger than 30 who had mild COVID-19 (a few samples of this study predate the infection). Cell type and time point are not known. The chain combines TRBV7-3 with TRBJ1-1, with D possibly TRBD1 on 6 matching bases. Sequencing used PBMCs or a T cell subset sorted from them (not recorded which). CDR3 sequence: CASSLGGAGKNTEAFF. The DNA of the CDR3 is TGTGCCAGCAGCTTAGGGGGGGCAGGCAAGAACACTGAAGCTTTCTTT. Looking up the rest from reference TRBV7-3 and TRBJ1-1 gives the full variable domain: GAGVSQTPSNKVTEKGKYVELRCDPISGHTALYWYRQSLGQGPEFLIYFQGTGAADDSGLPNDRFFAVRPEGSVSTLKIQRTERGDSAVYLCASSLGGAGKNTEAFFGQGTRLTVV.